The rows below give T cell receptor beta chains drawn from one sample of a study of technical replicates of blood from a handful of donors. Data came from immunoSEQ multiplex PCR; TCRdb stores just in-frame clones and leaves some out. Of about 78,000 clones listed, approximately 93% were seen once; the top ten hold around 0.43%. The material sequenced was T cells isolated from PBMCs. The receptor set was obtained from a human donor in good health. CDR3s include the opening cysteine and the closing phenylalanine or tryptophan. The order of the fields is V gene, clone size, D gene, CDR3 length, J gene, CDR3 DNA, CDR3 protein. The D gene is left open where the match is weak. A row's size may be missing; if present it is once, few, many or a size class.

V gene: TRBV5-5; clone size: .; D gene: .; CDR3 length: 14; J gene: TRBJ1-1; CDR3 DNA: TGTGCCAGCAGCTTTGCTTACGGTTATTACGAAGCTTTCTTT; CDR3 protein: CASSFAYGYYEAFF
V gene: TRBV6-1; clone size: .; D gene: TRBD1; CDR3 length: 15; J gene: TRBJ2-7; CDR3 DNA: TGTGCCAGCAGTGTTCCGGGACAGGGGTCCTACGAGCAGTACTTC; CDR3 protein: CASSVPGQGSYEQYF
V gene: TRBV11-2; clone size: .; D gene: .; CDR3 length: 15; J gene: TRBJ2-2; CDR3 DNA: TGTGCCAGCAGCTCGCCGGGACATAACACCGGGGAGCTGTTTTTT; CDR3 protein: CASSSPGHNTGELFF
V gene: TRBV27; clone size: .; D gene: .; CDR3 length: 15; J gene: TRBJ2-3; CDR3 DNA: TGTGCCAGCAGTTTAGGGGACACTAGCACAGATACGCAGTATTTT; CDR3 protein: CASSLGDTSTDTQYF
V gene: TRBV6-1; clone size: few; D gene: TRBD1; CDR3 length: 14; J gene: TRBJ1-4; CDR3 DNA: TGTGCCAGCAGTTGGACAGGGGGGAGTGAAAAACTGTTTTTT; CDR3 protein: CASSWTGGSEKLFF
V gene: TRBV4-3; clone size: .; D gene: .; CDR3 length: 19; J gene: TRBJ2-5; CDR3 DNA: TGCGCCAGCAGCCAAGAACGTTATAGGGGGAAGGCGGGAGAAGAGACCCAGTACTTC; CDR3 protein: CASSQERYRGKAGEETQYF
V gene: TRBV28; clone size: .; D gene: TRBD1; CDR3 length: 15; J gene: TRBJ1-3; CDR3 DNA: TGTGCCAGCAGTTTAGGCGGGACAGGGGGAAACACCATATATTTT; CDR3 protein: CASSLGGTGGNTIYF
V gene: TRBV7-2; clone size: once; D gene: .; CDR3 length: 15; J gene: TRBJ1-1; CDR3 DNA: TGTGCCAGCAGCTTAGTCATACAGGGAAACACTGAAGCTTTCTTT; CDR3 protein: CASSLVIQGNTEAFF
V gene: TRBV9; clone size: .; D gene: .; CDR3 length: 14; J gene: TRBJ1-1; CDR3 DNA: TGTGCCAGCAGCCCATCCAGAATGAACACTGAAGCTTTCTTT; CDR3 protein: CASSPSRMNTEAFF
V gene: TRBV10-3; clone size: .; D gene: TRBD1; CDR3 length: 15; J gene: TRBJ1-5; CDR3 DNA: TGTGCCATCTCGGCCTCAGACAGGGTCAATCAGCCCCAGCATTTT; CDR3 protein: CAISASDRVNQPQHF
V gene: TRBV27; clone size: .; D gene: .; CDR3 length: 14; J gene: TRBJ2-7; CDR3 DNA: TGTGCCAGCAGCCCCGACATTTGGGCCTACGAGCAGTACTTC; CDR3 protein: CASSPDIWAYEQYF
V gene: TRBV5-1; clone size: .; D gene: TRBD2; CDR3 length: 14; J gene: TRBJ2-7; CDR3 DNA: TGCGCCAGCAGCTTACTAGCGGGGGCCGGCGAGCAGTACTTC; CDR3 protein: CASSLLAGAGEQYF
V gene: TRBV9; clone size: .; D gene: TRBD1; CDR3 length: 15; J gene: TRBJ2-5; CDR3 DNA: TGTGCCAGCAGCGCAAGCACAGGGGGACAAGAGACCCAGTACTTC; CDR3 protein: CASSASTGGQETQYF
V gene: TRBV5-8; clone size: once; D gene: .; CDR3 length: 17; J gene: TRBJ1-1; CDR3 DNA: TGTGCCAGCAGCTTGGTTAGACAGGTATTTATGAACACTGAAGCTTTCTTT; CDR3 protein: CASSLVRQVFMNTEAFF
V gene: TRBV30; clone size: .; D gene: .; CDR3 length: 13; J gene: TRBJ1-1; CDR3 DNA: TGTGCCTGGTCGGGACAAATGAACACTGAAGCTTTCTTT; CDR3 protein: CAWSGQMNTEAFF
V gene: TRBV7-2; clone size: .; D gene: .; CDR3 length: 12; J gene: TRBJ1-2; CDR3 DNA: TGTGCCAGCAGTTTTTATACTTCTAGCTACACCTTC; CDR3 protein: CASSFYTSSYTF
V gene: TRBV19; clone size: .; D gene: TRBD1; CDR3 length: 16; J gene: TRBJ1-5; CDR3 DNA: TGTGCCAGTAGTATAGTCGGGACAGGGCTGCATCAGCCCCAGCATTTT; CDR3 protein: CASSIVGTGLHQPQHF
V gene: TRBV28; clone size: .; D gene: .; CDR3 length: 14; J gene: TRBJ2-2; CDR3 DNA: TGTGCCAGCAGTTTCTCAGGGGCCACCGGGGAGCTGTTTTTT; CDR3 protein: CASSFSGATGELFF
V gene: TRBV6-6; clone size: .; D gene: TRBD2; CDR3 length: 15; J gene: TRBJ2-1; CDR3 DNA: TGTGCCAGCAGTTACGGCGGGAGGGTCCACAATGAGCAGTTCTTC; CDR3 protein: CASSYGGRVHNEQFF
V gene: TRBV30; clone size: .; D gene: TRBD2; CDR3 length: 14; J gene: TRBJ2-2; CDR3 DNA: TGTGCCTGGAGTGTTTCCGGGAGGAACGGGGAGCTGTTTTTT; CDR3 protein: CAWSVSGRNGELFF
V gene: TRBV30; clone size: once; D gene: TRBD2; CDR3 length: 15; J gene: TRBJ2-3; CDR3 DNA: TGTGCCTGGAGTGTACAGGCGGGAGCAGGAGATACGCAGTATTTT; CDR3 protein: CAWSVQAGAGDTQYF
V gene: TRBV7-9; clone size: .; D gene: .; CDR3 length: 16; J gene: TRBJ2-7; CDR3 DNA: TGTGCCAGCAGCCCACCGGGGGAGAGCGGAACAAATGAGCAGTACTTC; CDR3 protein: CASSPPGESGTNEQYF
V gene: TRBV7-8; clone size: .; D gene: TRBD2; CDR3 length: 17; J gene: TRBJ2-1; CDR3 DNA: TGTGCCAGCAGCTTATTCTCTAGCGGGCAGGCCGCAAATGAGCAGTTCTTC; CDR3 protein: CASSLFSSGQAANEQFF